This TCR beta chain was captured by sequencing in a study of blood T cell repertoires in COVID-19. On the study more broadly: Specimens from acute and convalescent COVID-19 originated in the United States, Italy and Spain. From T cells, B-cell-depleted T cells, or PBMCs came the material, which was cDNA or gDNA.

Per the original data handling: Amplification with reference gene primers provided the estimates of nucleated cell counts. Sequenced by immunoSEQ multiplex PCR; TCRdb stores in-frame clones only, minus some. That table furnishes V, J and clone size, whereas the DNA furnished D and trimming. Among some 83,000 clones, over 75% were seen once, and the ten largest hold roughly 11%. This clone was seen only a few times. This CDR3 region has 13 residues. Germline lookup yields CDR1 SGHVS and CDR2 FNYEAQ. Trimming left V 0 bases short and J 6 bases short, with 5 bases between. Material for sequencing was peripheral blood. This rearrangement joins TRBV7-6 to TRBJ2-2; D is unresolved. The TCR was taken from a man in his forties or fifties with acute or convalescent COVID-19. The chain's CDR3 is CASSLAGAGELFF. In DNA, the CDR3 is TGTGCCAGCAGCTTAGCGGGCGCCGGGGAGCTGTTTTTT.